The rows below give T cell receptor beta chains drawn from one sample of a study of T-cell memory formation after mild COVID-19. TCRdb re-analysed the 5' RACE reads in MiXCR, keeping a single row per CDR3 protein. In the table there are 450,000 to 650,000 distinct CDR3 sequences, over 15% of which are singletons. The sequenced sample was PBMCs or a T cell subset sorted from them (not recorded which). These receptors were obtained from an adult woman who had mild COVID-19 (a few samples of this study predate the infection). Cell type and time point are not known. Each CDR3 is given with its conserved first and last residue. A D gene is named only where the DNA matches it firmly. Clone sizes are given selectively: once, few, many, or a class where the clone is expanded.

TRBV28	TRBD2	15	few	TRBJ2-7	CASFGGRALTYEQYF	TGTGCCAGCTTCGGCGGGAGGGCCCTAACCTACGAGCAGTACTTC
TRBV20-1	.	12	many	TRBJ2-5	CSADTRLETQYF	TGCAGTGCGGATACTAGGTTGGAGACCCAGTACTTC
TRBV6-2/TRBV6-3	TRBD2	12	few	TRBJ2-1	CASRSGSYTQFF	TGTGCCAGCAGGAGCGGGAGCTATACGCAGTTCTTC
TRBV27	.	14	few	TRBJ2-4	CASSSGSGQNIQYF	TGTGCCAGCAGTTCTGGTAGCGGACAAAACATTCAGTACTTC
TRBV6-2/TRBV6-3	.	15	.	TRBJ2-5	CASSYSFVGQETQYF	TGTGCCAGCAGTTACTCGTTTGTGGGGCAAGAGACCCAGTACTTC
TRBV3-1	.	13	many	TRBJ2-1	CASSQPNPAGLYF	TGTGCCAGCAGCCAACCAAACCCGGCGGGACTGTACTTC
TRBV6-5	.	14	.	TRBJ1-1	CASSYNGGFTEAFF	TGTGCCAGCAGTTATAATGGGGGTTTCACTGAAGCTTTCTTT
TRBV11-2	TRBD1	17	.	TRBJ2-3	CASSIRAGTGYTDTQYF	TGTGCCAGCAGCATTCGCGCCGGGACAGGGTACACAGATACGCAGTATTTT
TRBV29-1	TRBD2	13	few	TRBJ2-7	CSVQGGEAYEQYF	TGCAGCGTTCAGGGAGGGGAGGCCTACGAGCAGTACTTC
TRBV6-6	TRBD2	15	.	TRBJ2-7	CASSYSGAGLYEQYF	TGTGCCAGCAGTTACTCTGGAGCGGGGCTGTACGAGCAGTACTTC
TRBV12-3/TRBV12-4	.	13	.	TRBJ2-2	CASSKGQFGELFF	TGTGCCAGCAGCAAAGGACAGTTCGGGGAGCTGTTTTTT
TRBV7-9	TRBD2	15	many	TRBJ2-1	CASSFTGGGLNEQFF	TGTGCCAGCAGCTTTACGGGAGGCGGGTTGAATGAGCAGTTCTTC
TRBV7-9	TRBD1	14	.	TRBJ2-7	CASSTGTGAWEQYF	TGTGCCAGCAGCACCGGGACAGGGGCATGGGAGCAGTACTTC
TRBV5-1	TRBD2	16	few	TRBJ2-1	CASSIDPGTNSNEQFF	TGCGCCAGCAGCATCGACCCCGGGACTAATTCAAATGAGCAGTTCTTC
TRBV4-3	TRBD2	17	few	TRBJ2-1	CASSQTPLAGGFNEQFF	TGCGCCAGCAGCCAAACCCCACTAGCGGGAGGGTTCAATGAGCAGTTCTTC
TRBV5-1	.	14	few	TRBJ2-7	CASSLGYLTYEQYF	TGCGCCAGCAGCTTGGGTTACCTAACCTACGAGCAGTACTTC
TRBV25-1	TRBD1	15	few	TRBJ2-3	CASSDGTDHTDTQYF	TGTGCCAGCAGTGACGGGACAGACCACACAGATACGCAGTATTTT
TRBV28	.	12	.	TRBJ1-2	CASSLNNYGYTF	TGTGCCAGCAGTTTAAATAACTATGGCTACACCTTC
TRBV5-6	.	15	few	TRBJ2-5	CASSFGTAGRETQYF	TGTGCCAGCAGCTTTGGGACGGCAGGTCGGGAGACCCAGTACTTC
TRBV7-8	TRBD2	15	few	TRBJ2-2	CASSPLAGGNGELFF	TGTGCCAGCAGCCCATTGGCGGGAGGGAACGGGGAGCTGTTTTTT
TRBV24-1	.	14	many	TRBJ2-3	CATSDPGSTDTQYF	TGTGCCACCAGTGATCCAGGGTCGACAGATACGCAGTATTTT
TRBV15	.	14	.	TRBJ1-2	CATSRDERGGGYTF	TGTGCCACCAGCAGAGACGAGCGGGGTGGCGGCTACACCTTC
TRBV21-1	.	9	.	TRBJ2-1	CASTSEQFF	TGTGCCAGCACGAGTGAGCAGTTCTTC
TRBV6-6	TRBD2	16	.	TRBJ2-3	CASSAGTSGNTDTQYF	TGTGCCAGCAGTGCCGGGACTAGCGGGAACACAGATACGCAGTATTTT
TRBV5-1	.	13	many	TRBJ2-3	CASSLGPTDTQYF	TGTGCCAGCAGCTTAGGACCGACAGATACGCAGTATTTT
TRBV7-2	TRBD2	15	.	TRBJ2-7	CASSLVGGSPGEQYF	TGTGCCAGCAGCTTAGTGGGCGGGAGTCCTGGTGAGCAGTACTTC
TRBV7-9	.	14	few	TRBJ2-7	CASSLATASYEQYF	TGTGCCAGCAGCTTAGCGACAGCCTCCTACGAGCAGTACTTC
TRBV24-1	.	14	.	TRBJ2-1	CATSDLQGDNEQFF	TGTGCCACCAGTGATTTGCAAGGGGACAATGAGCAGTTCTTC
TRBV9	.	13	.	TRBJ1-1	CASSVGLGSEAFF	TGTGCCAGCAGCGTAGGTCTCGGGTCTGAAGCTTTCTTT
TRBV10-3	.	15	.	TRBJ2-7	CAISEDRPPSYEQYF	TGTGCCATCAGTGAAGACCGGCCACCTTCCTACGAGCAGTACTTC
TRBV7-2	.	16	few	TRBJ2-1	CASSLVKGSVYNEQFF	TGTGCCAGCAGCTTAGTAAAAGGTAGCGTCTACAATGAGCAGTTCTTC
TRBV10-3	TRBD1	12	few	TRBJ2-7	CAIRDRDYEQYF	TGTGCCATCAGGGACAGGGACTACGAGCAGTACTTC
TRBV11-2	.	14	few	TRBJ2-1	CASSLGSSRDEQFF	TGTGCCAGCAGCTTAGGTTCTAGCCGGGATGAGCAGTTCTTC
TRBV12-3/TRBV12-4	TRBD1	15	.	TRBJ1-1	CASRSTGGDYTEAFF	TGTGCCAGCAGATCGACAGGGGGTGATTACACTGAAGCTTTCTTT
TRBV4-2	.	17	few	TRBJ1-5	CASSQEIQPYSNQPQHF	TGTGCCAGCAGCCAAGAAATCCAGCCGTATAGCAATCAGCCCCAGCATTTT
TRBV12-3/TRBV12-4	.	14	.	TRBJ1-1	CASSSRAGWAEAFF	TGTGCCAGCAGTTCCAGGGCGGGTTGGGCTGAAGCTTTCTTT
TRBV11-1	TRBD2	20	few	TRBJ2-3	CASSLWGSGLAGANTDTQYF	TGTGCCAGCAGCCTGTGGGGCAGCGGACTAGCGGGGGCCAACACAGATACGCAGTATTTT
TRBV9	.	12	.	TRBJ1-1	CASSDGAAEAFF	TGTGCCAGCAGCGATGGGGCGGCTGAAGCTTTCTTT
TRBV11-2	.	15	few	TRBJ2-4	CASSPNQGRGDLQYF	TGTGCCAGCAGCCCCAATCAAGGGCGTGGGGATCTTCAGTACTTC
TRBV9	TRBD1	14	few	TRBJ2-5	CASSVDSGGKTQYF	TGTGCCAGCAGCGTAGATTCAGGGGGCAAGACCCAGTACTTC